This T cell receptor (beta chain) was retrieved from a study of blood T cell repertoires in COVID-19. TCRdb keeps only in-frame clones here, not all; method: immunoSEQ multiplex PCR. The data show a few hundred thousand clones, about 90% seen once. Per the germline V gene, CDR1 is ENHRY and CDR2 is SYGVKD. Between the trimmed V and J ends, which lost 6 bases and 3 bases, there was a span of 12 bases. The CDR3 runs 13 residues. The sequenced sample consisted of peripheral blood. The V gene is TRBV10-3, the J gene TRBJ2-7; weak D call: TRBD1 (6 bases). The sequence derives from a woman under 40 with COVID-19, enrolled during active disease. CDR3 in amino acids: CAISRQENYEQYF. The CDR3 nucleotides read TGTGCCATCAGCAGACAGGAGAACTACGAGCAGTACTTC.